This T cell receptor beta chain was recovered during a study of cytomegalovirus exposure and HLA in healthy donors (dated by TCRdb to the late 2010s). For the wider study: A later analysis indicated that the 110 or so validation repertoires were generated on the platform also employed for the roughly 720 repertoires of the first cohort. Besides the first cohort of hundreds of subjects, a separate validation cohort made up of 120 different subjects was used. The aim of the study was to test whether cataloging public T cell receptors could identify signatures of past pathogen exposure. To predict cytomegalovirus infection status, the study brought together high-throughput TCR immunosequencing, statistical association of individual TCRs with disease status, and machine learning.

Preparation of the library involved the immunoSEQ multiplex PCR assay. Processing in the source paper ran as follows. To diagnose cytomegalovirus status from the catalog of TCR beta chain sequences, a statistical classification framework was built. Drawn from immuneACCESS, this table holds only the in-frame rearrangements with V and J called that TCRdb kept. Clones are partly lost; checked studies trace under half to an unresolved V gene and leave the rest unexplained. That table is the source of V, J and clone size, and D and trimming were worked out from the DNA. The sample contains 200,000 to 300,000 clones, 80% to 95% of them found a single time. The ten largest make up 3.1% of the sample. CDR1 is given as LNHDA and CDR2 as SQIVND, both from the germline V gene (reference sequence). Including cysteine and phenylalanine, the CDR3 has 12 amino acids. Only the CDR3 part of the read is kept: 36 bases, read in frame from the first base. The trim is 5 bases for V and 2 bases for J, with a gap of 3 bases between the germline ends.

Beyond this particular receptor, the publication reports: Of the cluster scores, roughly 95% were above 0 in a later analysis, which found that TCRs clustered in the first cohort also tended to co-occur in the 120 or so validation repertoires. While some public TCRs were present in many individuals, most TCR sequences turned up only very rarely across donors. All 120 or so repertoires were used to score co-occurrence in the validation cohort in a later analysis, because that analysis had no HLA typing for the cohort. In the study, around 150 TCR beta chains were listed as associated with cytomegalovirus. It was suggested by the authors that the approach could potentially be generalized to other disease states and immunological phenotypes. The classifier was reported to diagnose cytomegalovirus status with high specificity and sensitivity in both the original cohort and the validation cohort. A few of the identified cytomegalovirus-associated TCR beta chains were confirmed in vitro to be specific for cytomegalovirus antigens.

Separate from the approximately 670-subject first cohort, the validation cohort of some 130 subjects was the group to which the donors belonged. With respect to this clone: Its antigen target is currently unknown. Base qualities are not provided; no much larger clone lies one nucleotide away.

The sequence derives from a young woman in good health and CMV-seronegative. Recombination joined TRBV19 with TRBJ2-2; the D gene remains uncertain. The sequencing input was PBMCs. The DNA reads TGTGCCAGTAGTTCAAACACCGGGGAGCTGTTTTTT. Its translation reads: CASSSNTGELFF.